The 4 T cell receptor beta chains below come from one sample, sequenced in a study of T cell responses to AZD1222 COVID-19 vaccine. The method was immunoSEQ multiplex PCR; TCRdb's version includes in-frame clones alone and lacks a portion of them. The table has about 150,000 clones, around 90% seen once; the top ten hold under 20%. Here the sequenced sample was peripheral blood, taken on day 0 of AZD1222 vaccination. These receptors all come from an adult in good health.

This clone was seen a few times. This chain uses TRBV9 with TRBJ2-3; D is perhaps TRBD2 (5 bases). CDR1 is SGDLS, CDR2 YYNGEE, per germline. The CDR3 spans 14 residues. Trimming took off 0 bases at V and 0 bases at J, with 5 bases between the two ends. CDR3 sequence: CASSVGLSTDTQYF. As DNA, the CDR3 is TGTGCCAGCAGCGTAGGACTAAGCACAGATACGCAGTATTTT. The whole variable domain, filled in from reference TRBV9 and TRBJ2-3, reads DSGVTQTPKHLITATGQRVTLRCSPRSGDLSVYWYQQSLDQGLQFLIQYYNGEERAKGNILERFSAQQFPDLHSELNLSSLELGDSALYFCASSVGLSTDTQYFGPGTRLTVL.

This chain connects TRBV13 to TRBJ2-1; the match to TRBD2 covers 9 bases. V lost 4 bases to trimming and J lost 0 bases; unmatched junction nucleotides: 7. The CDR3 runs to 17 residues. Germline-derived CDR1 and CDR2 are PRHDT and FYEKMQ (reference sequence). The CDR3 nucleotides read TGTGCCAGCAGCTCCCTCGCGGGGGGGAGCTCCTACAATGAGCAGTTCTTC. Amino acid sequence: CASSSLAGGSSYNEQFF.

This chain joins TRBV9 and TRBJ2-1; 12 bases fit TRBD2. CDR1 SGDLS and CDR2 YYNGEE come from the germline V gene. The CDR3 covers 21 residues. The V segment lost 4 bases and the J segment 0 bases; nucleotides outside the gene matches: 17. The CDR3 region is CASSSHLRLAGAGSSYNEQFF. The CDR3 region has the DNA TGTGCCAGCAGCTCCCACCTCCGACTAGCGGGAGCAGGGAGCTCCTACAATGAGCAGTTCTTC.

About this clone itself: The sample has other DNA sequences that encode this CDR3 too. V is TRBV30 and J is TRBJ1-6, with unresolved D. Germline loops: CDR1 GTSNPN, CDR2 SVGIG (reference sequence). This CDR3 spans 13 amino acids. The V end was cut by 0 bases, the J end by 9 bases, with 9 bases between. This chain's CDR3 is CAWSVRAGSPLHF. CDR3 coding DNA: TGTGCCTGGAGTGTAAGGGCAGGTTCACCCCTCCACTTT.